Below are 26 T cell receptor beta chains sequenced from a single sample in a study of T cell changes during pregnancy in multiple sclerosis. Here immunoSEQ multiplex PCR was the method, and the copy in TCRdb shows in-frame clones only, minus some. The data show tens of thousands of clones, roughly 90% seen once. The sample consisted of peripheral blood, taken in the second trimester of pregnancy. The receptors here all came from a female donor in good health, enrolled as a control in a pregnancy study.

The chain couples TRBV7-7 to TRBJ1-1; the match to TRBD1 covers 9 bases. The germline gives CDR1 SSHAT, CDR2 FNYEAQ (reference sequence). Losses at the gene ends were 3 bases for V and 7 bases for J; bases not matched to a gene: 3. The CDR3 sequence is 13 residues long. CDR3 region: CASSFGTGSEAFF. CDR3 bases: TGTGCCAGCAGCTTCGGGACAGGGAGTGAAGCTTTCTTT.

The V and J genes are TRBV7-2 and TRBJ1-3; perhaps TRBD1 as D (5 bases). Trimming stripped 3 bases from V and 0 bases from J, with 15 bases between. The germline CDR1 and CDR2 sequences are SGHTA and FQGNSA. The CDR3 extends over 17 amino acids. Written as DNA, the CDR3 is TGTGCCAGCAGCTTCGACGGGGGGGGGACCTCTGGAAACACCATATATTTT. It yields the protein CASSFDGGGTSGNTIYF.

The CDR3 protein is CSARDLGGYTF. The CDR3 DNA reads as TGCAGTGCTAGAGATCTAGGTGGCTACACCTTC. The chain uses TRBV20-1 and TRBJ1-2; D unclear. CDR1 DFQATT and CDR2 SNEGSKA come from the germline V gene (reference sequence). This CDR3 is built from 11 residues. The V end was cut by 0 bases, the J end by 7 bases, with 6 bases between.

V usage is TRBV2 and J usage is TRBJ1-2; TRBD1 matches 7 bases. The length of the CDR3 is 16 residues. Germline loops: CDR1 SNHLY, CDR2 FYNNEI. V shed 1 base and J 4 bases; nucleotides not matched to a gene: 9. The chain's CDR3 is CASSEGTGASIYGYTF. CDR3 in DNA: TGTGCCAGCAGTGAAGGGACAGGAGCCTCAATCTATGGCTACACCTTC.

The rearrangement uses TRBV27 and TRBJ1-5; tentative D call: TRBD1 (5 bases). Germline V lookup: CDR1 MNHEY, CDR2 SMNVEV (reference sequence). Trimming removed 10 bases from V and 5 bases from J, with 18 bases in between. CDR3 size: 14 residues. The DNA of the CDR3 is TGTGCCACCAGCCCCGCTGCGGGGGATCAGCCCCAGCATTTT. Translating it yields CATSPAAGDQPQHF.

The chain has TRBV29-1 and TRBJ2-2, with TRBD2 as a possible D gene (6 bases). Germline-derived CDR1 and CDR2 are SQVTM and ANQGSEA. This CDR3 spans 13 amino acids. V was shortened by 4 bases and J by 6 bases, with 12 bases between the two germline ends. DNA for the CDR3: TGCAGCGTTGCCCGGGAGAGGGCCGGGGAGCTGTTTTTT. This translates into CSVARERAGELFF.

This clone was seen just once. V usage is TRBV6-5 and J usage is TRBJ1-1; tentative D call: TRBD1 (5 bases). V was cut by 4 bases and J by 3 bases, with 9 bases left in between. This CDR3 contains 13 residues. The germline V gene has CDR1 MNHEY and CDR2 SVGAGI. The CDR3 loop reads CASSLQVYTEAFF. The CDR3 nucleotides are TGTGCCAGCAGTTTACAGGTTTACACTGAAGCTTTCTTT.

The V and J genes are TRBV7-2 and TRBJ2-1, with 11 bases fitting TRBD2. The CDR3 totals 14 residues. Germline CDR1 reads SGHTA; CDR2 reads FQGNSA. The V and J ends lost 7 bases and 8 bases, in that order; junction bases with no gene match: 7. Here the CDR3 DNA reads TGTGCCAGCAAACTAGCGGGGGCCGTGGATGAGCAGTTCTTC. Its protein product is CASKLAGAVDEQFF.

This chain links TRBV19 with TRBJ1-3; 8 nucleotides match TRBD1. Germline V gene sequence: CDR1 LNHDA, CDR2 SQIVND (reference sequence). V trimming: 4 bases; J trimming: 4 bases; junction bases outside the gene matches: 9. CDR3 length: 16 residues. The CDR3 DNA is TGTGCCAGTAGTACGTCAGGGGGCGCGTTAGGAAACACCATATATTTT. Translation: CASSTSGGALGNTIYF.

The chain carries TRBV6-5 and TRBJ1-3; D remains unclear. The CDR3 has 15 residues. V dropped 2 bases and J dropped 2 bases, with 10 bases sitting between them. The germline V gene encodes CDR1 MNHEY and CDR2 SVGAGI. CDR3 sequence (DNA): TGTGCCAGCAGTTACGCCGGAGGGACTGGAAACACCATATATTTT. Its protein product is CASSYAGGTGNTIYF.

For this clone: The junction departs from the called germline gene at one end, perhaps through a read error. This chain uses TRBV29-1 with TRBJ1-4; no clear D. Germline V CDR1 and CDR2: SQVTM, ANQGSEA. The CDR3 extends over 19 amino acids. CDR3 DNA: TGCAGCGTTGAAAGGTTCGCTTCCGGGTGCGGTTGCATCAAAAGAAAAACTGTTTTT. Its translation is CSVERFASGCGCIKRKTVF.

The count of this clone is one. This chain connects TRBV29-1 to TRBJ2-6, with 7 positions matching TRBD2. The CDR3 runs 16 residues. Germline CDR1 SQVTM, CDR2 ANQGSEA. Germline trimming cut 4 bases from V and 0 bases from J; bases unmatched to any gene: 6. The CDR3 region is CSVVSSGSSGANVLTF. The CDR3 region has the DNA TGCAGCGTTGTATCTAGCGGAAGCTCTGGGGCCAACGTCCTGACTTTC.

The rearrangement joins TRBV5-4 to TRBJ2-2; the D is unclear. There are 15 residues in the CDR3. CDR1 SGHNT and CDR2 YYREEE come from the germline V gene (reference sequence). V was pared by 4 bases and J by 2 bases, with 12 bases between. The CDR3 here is CASSPGPGNTGELFF. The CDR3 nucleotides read TGTGCCAGCAGCCCGGGTCCCGGTAACACCGGGGAGCTGTTTTTT.

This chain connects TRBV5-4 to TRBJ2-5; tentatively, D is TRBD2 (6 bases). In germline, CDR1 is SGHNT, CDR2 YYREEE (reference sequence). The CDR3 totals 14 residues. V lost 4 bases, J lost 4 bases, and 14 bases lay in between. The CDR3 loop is CASSAGLVLETQYF. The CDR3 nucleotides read TGTGCCAGCAGCGCGGGACTTGTGTTAGAGACCCAGTACTTC.

CDR3 in DNA: TGTGCCAGCAGCTCGCTAGGGGGCCCCTACAATGAGCAGTTCTTC. Its protein is CASSSLGGPYNEQFF. The chain uses TRBV11-3 and TRBJ2-1; 7 bases match TRBD1. Germline values: CDR1 SGHNT, CDR2 YENEEA. There are 15 residues in the CDR3. Trimming took 4 bases from V and 2 from J; bases not matched to a gene: 5.

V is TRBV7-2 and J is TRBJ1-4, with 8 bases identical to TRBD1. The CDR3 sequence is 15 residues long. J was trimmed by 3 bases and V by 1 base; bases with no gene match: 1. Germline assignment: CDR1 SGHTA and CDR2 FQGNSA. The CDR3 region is CASSLGDRPNEKLFF. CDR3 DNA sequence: TGTGCCAGCAGCTTAGGGGACAGGCCTAATGAAAAACTGTTTTTT.

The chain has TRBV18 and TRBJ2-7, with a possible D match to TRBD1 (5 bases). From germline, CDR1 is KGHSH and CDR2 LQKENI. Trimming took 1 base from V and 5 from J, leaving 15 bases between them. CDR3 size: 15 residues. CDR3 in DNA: TGTGCCAGCTCACCACTCAACTCAGGGATGGACGAGCAGTACTTC. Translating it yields CASSPLNSGMDEQYF.

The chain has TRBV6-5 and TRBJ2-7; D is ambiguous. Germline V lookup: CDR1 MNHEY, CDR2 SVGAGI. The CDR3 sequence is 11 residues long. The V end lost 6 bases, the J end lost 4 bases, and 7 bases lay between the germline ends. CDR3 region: CASRNGYEQYF. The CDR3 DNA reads TGTGCCAGCAGAAACGGGTACGAGCAGTACTTC.

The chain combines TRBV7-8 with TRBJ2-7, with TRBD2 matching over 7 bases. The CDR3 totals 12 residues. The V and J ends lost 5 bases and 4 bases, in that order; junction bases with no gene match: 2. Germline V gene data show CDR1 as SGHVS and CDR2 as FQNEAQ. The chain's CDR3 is CASSGSGYEQYF. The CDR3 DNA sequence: TGTGCCAGCAGCGGTAGCGGGTACGAGCAGTACTTC. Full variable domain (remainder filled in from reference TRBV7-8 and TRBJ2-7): GAGVSQSPRYKVAKRGQDVALRCDPISGHVSLFWYQQALGQGPEFLTYFQNEAQLDKSGLPSDRFFAERPEGSVSTLKIQRTQQEDSAVYLCASSGSGYEQYFGPGTRLTVT.

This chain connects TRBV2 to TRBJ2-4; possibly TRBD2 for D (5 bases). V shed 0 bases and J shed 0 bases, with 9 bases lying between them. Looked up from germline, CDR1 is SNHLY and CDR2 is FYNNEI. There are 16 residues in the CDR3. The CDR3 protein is CASSEARALAKNIQYF. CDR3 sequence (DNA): TGTGCCAGCAGTGAAGCGAGGGCCCTAGCCAAAAACATTCAGTACTTC.

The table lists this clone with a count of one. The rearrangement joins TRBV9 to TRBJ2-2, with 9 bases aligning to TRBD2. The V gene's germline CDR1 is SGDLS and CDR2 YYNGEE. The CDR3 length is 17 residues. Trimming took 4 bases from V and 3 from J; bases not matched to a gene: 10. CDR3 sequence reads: CASSIPSSGEDTGELFF. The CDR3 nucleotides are TGTGCCAGCAGCATCCCTTCTAGCGGGGAGGACACCGGGGAGCTGTTTTTT.

This CDR3 is CASSKGVGNQPQHF. In nucleotides, the CDR3 is TGTGCCAGCAGTAAAGGGGTCGGCAATCAGCCCCAGCATTTT. This chain uses TRBV27 with TRBJ1-5; tentative D call: TRBD1 (5 bases). Germline CDR1 MNHEY, CDR2 SMNVEV (reference sequence). The length of the CDR3 is 14 residues. V dropped 5 bases and J dropped 2 bases, with 10 bases sitting between them.

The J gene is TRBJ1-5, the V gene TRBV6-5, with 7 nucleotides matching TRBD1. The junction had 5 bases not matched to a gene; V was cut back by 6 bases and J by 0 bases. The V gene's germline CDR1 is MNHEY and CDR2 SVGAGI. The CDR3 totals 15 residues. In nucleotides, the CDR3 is TGTGCCAGCAGGCCGGACAGGTATAGCAATCAGCCCCAGCATTTT. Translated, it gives CASRPDRYSNQPQHF.

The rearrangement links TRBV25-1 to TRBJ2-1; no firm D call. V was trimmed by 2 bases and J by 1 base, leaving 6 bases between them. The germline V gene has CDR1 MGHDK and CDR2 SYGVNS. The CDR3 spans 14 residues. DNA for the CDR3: TGTGCCAGCAGTGAAGAACAGTCCTACAATGAGCAGTTCTTC. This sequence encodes CASSEEQSYNEQFF.

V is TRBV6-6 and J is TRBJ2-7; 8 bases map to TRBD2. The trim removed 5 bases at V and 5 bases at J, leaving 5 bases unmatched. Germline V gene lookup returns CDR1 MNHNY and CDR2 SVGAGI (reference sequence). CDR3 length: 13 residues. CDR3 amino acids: CASSLRRGDEQYF. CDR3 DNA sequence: TGTGCCAGCAGTCTCCGGCGGGGGGACGAGCAGTACTTC.

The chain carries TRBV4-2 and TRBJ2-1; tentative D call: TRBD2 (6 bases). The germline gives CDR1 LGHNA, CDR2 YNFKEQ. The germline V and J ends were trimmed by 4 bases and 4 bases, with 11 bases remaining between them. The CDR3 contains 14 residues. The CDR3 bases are TGTGCCAGCAGCCTAGCGGACGTTTACAATGAGCAGTTCTTC. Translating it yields CASSLADVYNEQFF.